A selection of T cell receptor beta chains follows, all from one sample in a study of T cells after yellow fever vaccination. TCRdb analysed the 5' RACE reads with MiXCR anew, one entry per CDR3 protein. The sample carries some 670,000 distinct CDR3 sequences, around an eighth recorded once. Sequences were derived from PBMCs, sampled on the day of the yellow fever booster vaccination. The receptors here all came from a man under 40 who received the YFV17D yellow fever vaccine. The CDR3 runs from the conserved cysteine through the conserved F or W. A D gene is named only where the DNA matches it firmly. Expanded clones get a size class; other rows say once, few or many, or leave the size out.

TRBV20-1	14	.	TRBD2	TRBJ2-7	TGCAGTGCTAGAGATACGAGGACTAGCTACGAGCAGTACTTC	CSARDTRTSYEQYF
TRBV6-2/TRBV6-3	12	few	.	TRBJ2-1	TGTGCCAGCGAAAAGCTGGTCGGTGAGCAGTTCTTC	CASEKLVGEQFF
TRBV2	12	.	.	TRBJ2-4	TGTGCCAGCAGCGAGGAACAGGTCCTGTGGTACTTC	CASSEEQVLWYF
TRBV11-1	16	.	.	TRBJ2-1	TGTGCCAGCAGCTCCTCACCGGCGAGCTCCTACAATGAGCAGTTCTTC	CASSSSPASSYNEQFF
TRBV20-1	13	few	TRBD2	TRBJ2-7	TGCAGTGCTAGGCGGGAGGGCCGGTACGAGCAGTACTTC	CSARREGRYEQYF
TRBV12-3/TRBV12-4	13	few	.	TRBJ2-5	TGTGCCAGCAGTACGTTCGGACGGGAGACCCAGTACTTC	CASSTFGRETQYF
TRBV19	14	few	TRBD2	TRBJ2-2	TGTGCCAGTAGTATAAGCGGGACTACCGGGGAGCTGTTTTTT	CASSISGTTGELFF
TRBV6-1	16	.	.	TRBJ1-2	TGTGCCAGCAGTGACCCACCTAGGGAGAAGAACTATGGCTACACCTTC	CASSDPPREKNYGYTF
TRBV20-1	14	.	TRBD1	TRBJ2-1	TGCAGTGCTAGAGATCCGGCAGGGGGCGTTGAGCAGTTCTTC	CSARDPAGGVEQFF
TRBV4-3	14	.	TRBD1	TRBJ1-6	TGCGCCAGCAGCCAAGCAGGGGGTAATTCACCCCTCCACTTT	CASSQAGGNSPLHF
TRBV12-3/TRBV12-4	17	.	.	TRBJ1-3	TGTGCCAGCAGTTTAGAGGTCAGGGGCCGCTCTGGAAACACCATATATTTT	CASSLEVRGRSGNTIYF
TRBV19	16	.	.	TRBJ1-2	TGTGCCAGTAGTATACCCGCGGAGGGGCGGCACTATGGCTACACCTTC	CASSIPAEGRHYGYTF
TRBV5-1	16	.	TRBD2	TRBJ2-5	TGCGCCAGCAGCTTGGCGGCGGGAGCAGTAACAGAGACCCAGTACTTC	CASSLAAGAVTETQYF
TRBV29-1	12	many	TRBD2	TRBJ2-7	TGCAGCGTTGAAGGGACTAGCTACGAGCAGTACTTC	CSVEGTSYEQYF
TRBV2	13	few	.	TRBJ2-5	TGTGCCAGCAGTGACAGGAGCCAAGAGACCCAGTACTTC	CASSDRSQETQYF
TRBV5-4	13	.	.	TRBJ1-2	TGTGCCAGCAGCCCGGACGGGGACTATGGCTACACCTTC	CASSPDGDYGYTF
TRBV20-1	14	many	TRBD2	TRBJ2-2	TGCAGTGCTGATAGCGGGAGGCGTACCGGGGAGCTGTTTTTT	CSADSGRRTGELFF
TRBV7-3	14	.	.	TRBJ2-2	TGTGCCAGCAGCCCATCCCGGGACACCGGGGAGCTGTTTTTT	CASSPSRDTGELFF
TRBV5-1	15	.	.	TRBJ1-4	TGCGCCAGCAGCTCCCGCCCGTCAACTAATGAAAAACTGTTTTTT	CASSSRPSTNEKLFF
TRBV5-5	15	.	.	TRBJ1-2	TGTGCCAGCAGCTTGTATGGGGACCTTATTATGACGGCCACCTTC	CASSLYGDLIMTATF
TRBV20-1	15	few	.	TRBJ1-5	TGCAGTGCTATGAGGGGCAAAAGGGACAATCAGCCCCAGCATTTT	CSAMRGKRDNQPQHF
TRBV19	16	.	TRBD2	TRBJ2-1	TGTGCCAGTAGTATGCAGGGGGCTAGCGGGGGAAATGAGCAGTTCTTC	CASSMQGASGGNEQFF
TRBV12-3/TRBV12-4	20	.	TRBD2	TRBJ2-3	TGTGCCAGCAGTTCACGAAGACTAGCGGGAGGGCCTTTGTATCCAGATACGCAGTATTTT	CASSSRRLAGGPLYPDTQYF
TRBV12-3/TRBV12-4	13	.	.	TRBJ2-2	TGTGCCAGCAGGGACTCCGCCACCGGGGAGCTGTTTTTT	CASRDSATGELFF